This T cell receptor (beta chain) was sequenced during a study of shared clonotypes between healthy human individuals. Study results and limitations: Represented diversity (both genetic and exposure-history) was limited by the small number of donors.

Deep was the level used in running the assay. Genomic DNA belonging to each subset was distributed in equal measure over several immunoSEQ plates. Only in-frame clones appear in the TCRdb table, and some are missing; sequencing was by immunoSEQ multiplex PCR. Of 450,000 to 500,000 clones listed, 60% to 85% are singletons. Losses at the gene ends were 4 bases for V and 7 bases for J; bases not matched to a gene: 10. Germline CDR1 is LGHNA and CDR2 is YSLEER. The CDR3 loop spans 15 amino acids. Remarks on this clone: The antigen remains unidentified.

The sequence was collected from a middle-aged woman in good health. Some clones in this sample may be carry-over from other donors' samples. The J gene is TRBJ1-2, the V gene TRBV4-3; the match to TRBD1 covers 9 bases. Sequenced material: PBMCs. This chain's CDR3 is CASSPQDRGVGGYTF. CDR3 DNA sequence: TGCGCCAGCAGCCCCCAGGACAGGGGAGTAGGTGGCTACACCTTC.